A single T cell receptor (beta chain) is shown here with its context. The data were obtained in a study of tumor-infiltrating lymphocytes in oesophageal squamous cell carcinoma. Each CDR3 protein is one row after TCRdb ran MiXCR on the PCR reads. The table records 19,000 or so distinct CDR3 sequences, 35% to 40% of them present only once. This CDR3 contains 14 residues. In germline, CDR1 is SGHTA, CDR2 FQGNSA. Source material: esophageal tumor tissue. The V and J genes are TRBV7-2 and TRBJ2-5; TRBD1 aligns across 12 bases. The J call is doubtful: the DNA matches TRBJ2-7 better. The sequence came from a male donor with esophageal squamous cell carcinoma. The CDR3, as DNA: TGTGCCAGCAGCCGGGACAGGGGGCATAACGAGCAGTACTTC. Translation gives CASSRDRGHNEQYF.